The rows below give T cell receptor beta chains drawn from one sample of a study of T cell changes during pregnancy in multiple sclerosis. Libraries were prepared by immunoSEQ multiplex PCR; TCRdb keeps only in-frame clonotypes and omits some of them. The repertoire includes about 53,000 clones, around 90% of them detected once, and under 6.5% sits in the top ten. This specimen consisted of peripheral blood, obtained after pregnancy. The source of these receptors is a female donor in good health, enrolled as a control in a pregnancy study. The CDR3 runs from the conserved cysteine through the conserved F or W. A D gene is named only where the DNA matches it firmly. Some rows have no size entry. The others give once, few or many, or a class for an expanded clone.

TRBV5-1	TRBJ2-7	-	-	TGCGCCAGCAGCCCCGAAGCTGTAACTTACGAGCAGTACTTC	CASSPEAVTYEQYF
TRBV5-1	TRBJ2-1	-	TRBD2	TGCGCCAGCAGCTTGAGGTGGGGGGGATACAATGAGCAGTTCTTC	CASSLRWGGYNEQFF
TRBV19	TRBJ1-2	-	-	TGTGCCAGTAGTATAGATCTTGGGTCAGGGCTGGATGGCTACACCTTC	CASSIDLGSGLDGYTF
TRBV6-1	TRBJ1-1	-	TRBD1	TGTGCCAGCAGTGGGACAGGGTTACGAGCTTTCTTT	CASSGTGLRAFF
TRBV10-2	TRBJ2-1	-	TRBD1	TGCGCCAGCAGTCGGGACAGGACCTACAATGAGCAGTTCTTC	CASSRDRTYNEQFF
TRBV7-9	TRBJ1-1	-	TRBD1	TGTGCCAGCAGCAAACAGGGGGCCCCGAACACTGAAGCTTTCTTT	CASSKQGAPNTEAFF
TRBV9	TRBJ2-3	-	TRBD2	TGTGCCAGCAGCGTTACTTCCGGGACTAGCGGGAGGGCCTCCAGCACAGATACGCAGTATTTT	CASSVTSGTSGRASSTDTQYF
TRBV6-5	TRBJ1-2	-	-	TGTGCCAGCAGTTATAGTAGAGGGTATGGCTACACCTTC	CASSYSRGYGYTF
TRBV9	TRBJ1-1	-	-	TGTGCCAGCAGCGTAGCGGGGAACACTGAAGCTTTCTTT	CASSVAGNTEAFF
TRBV5-6	TRBJ1-1	-	-	TGTGCCAGCCACAGGGTGGAGAAAGCTGAAGCTTTCTTT	CASHRVEKAEAFF
TRBV6-1	TRBJ2-7	-	TRBD2	TGTGCCAGCAGTTCTAGCGGGAGAGCCCTTTACGAGCAGTACTTC	CASSSSGRALYEQYF
TRBV10-1	TRBJ1-5	-	TRBD1	TGCGCCAGCAGACAGGGGAGGAATCAGCCCCAGCATTTT	CASRQGRNQPQHF
TRBV11-2	TRBJ2-7	-	-	TGTGCCAGCAGCTTAAACCCGACTGGGGAGCAGTACTTC	CASSLNPTGEQYF
TRBV28	TRBJ1-5	-	TRBD1	TGTGCCAGCAGTGGACAGGGTGGGAATCAGCCCCAGCATTTT	CASSGQGGNQPQHF
TRBV15	TRBJ1-2	-	-	TGTGCCACCAATACAGGTGTGGATGGCTACACCTTC	CATNTGVDGYTF
TRBV30	TRBJ1-5	-	-	TGTGCCTGGAGTGGCGCAGGGGGCAATCAGCCCCAGCATTTT	CAWSGAGGNQPQHF
TRBV7-2	TRBJ2-7	-	TRBD1	TGTGCCAGCAGCCCTAGGACAGGGAGCTACGAGCAGTACTTC	CASSPRTGSYEQYF
TRBV5-1	TRBJ1-2	-	-	TGCGCCAGCAGCTCCAGTGTTGGTGGCGGAGGCTATGGCTACACCTTC	CASSSSVGGGGYGYTF
TRBV9	TRBJ2-3	-	-	TGTGCCAGCAGCGTAATGCAGGGGTGGGGGTCGGATACGCAGTATTTT	CASSVMQGWGSDTQYF
TRBV5-4	TRBJ1-3	-	TRBD1	TGTGCCAGCAGCTCGAACCGGGACAGGGGGCCTGGAAACACCATATATTTT	CASSSNRDRGPGNTIYF
TRBV5-5	TRBJ2-7	-	TRBD2	TGTGCCAGCAGCTCTCTAGCGGGAGCGAGGGACGAGCAGTACTTC	CASSSLAGARDEQYF
TRBV4-3	TRBJ1-1	-	-	TGCGCCAGCAGCCAGGGCGGCGGCGGGGGCACTGAAGCTTTCTTT	CASSQGGGGGTEAFF
TRBV6-6	TRBJ1-5	-	TRBD1	TGTGCCAGCAGTCAGGGGGGCAATCAGCCCCAGCATTTT	CASSQGGNQPQHF
TRBV10-1	TRBJ1-3	-	-	TGCGCCAGCAGCGCCTATAGCGCCATATATTTT	CASSAYSAIYF
TRBV5-1	TRBJ2-5	-	TRBD2	TGCGCCAGCAGCTTCCTAGCGGGGGGGGGCAACCTAGAGACCCAGTACTTC	CASSFLAGGGNLETQYF
TRBV7-4	TRBJ2-4	-	TRBD1	TGTGCCAGCAGCCCTAGGGACAGGATACTAGCCAAAAACATTCAGTACTTC	CASSPRDRILAKNIQYF
TRBV6-5	TRBJ2-7	-	TRBD1	TGTGCCAGCAGTGGGGGACAGGGGGCTTCCTACGAGCAGTACTTC	CASSGGQGASYEQYF
TRBV2	TRBJ2-6	-	TRBD1	TGTGCTGGACAGGGGGCTTTAGCTGGGGCCAACGTCCTGACTTTC	CAGQGALAGANVLTF
TRBV11-1	TRBJ2-1	-	-	TGTGCCAGCAGCTTAGCGGGGGGGCCGGGGGAGCAGTTCTTC	CASSLAGGPGEQFF
TRBV2	TRBJ1-5	-	-	TGTGCCAGCAGTGAAGGCACGGGGGAACGTCGCAATCAGCCCCAGCATTTT	CASSEGTGERRNQPQHF
TRBV9	TRBJ1-2	once	-	TGTGCCAGCAGCCCAGGGTCGACTTCTTATGGCTACACCTTC	CASSPGSTSYGYTF
TRBV10-1	TRBJ2-1	-	TRBD2	TGCGCCAGCAGTGACTCCGGGACTAGCGGGAGGGGTGAGCAGTTCTTC	CASSDSGTSGRGEQFF
TRBV7-9	TRBJ1-6	-	-	TGTGCCAGCAGCGCCACAGGTTCGCCCTATAATTCACCCCTCCACTTT	CASSATGSPYNSPLHF
TRBV7-9	TRBJ2-3	-	TRBD2	TGTGCCAGCAGCTTAAGTGCCGGGACTAGCGGGAGAACAGATACGCAGTATTTT	CASSLSAGTSGRTDTQYF
TRBV19	TRBJ1-1	-	-	TGTGCCAGCCGATTCAGGAACACTGAAGCTTTCTTT	CASRFRNTEAFF
TRBV6-4	TRBJ1-1	-	-	TGTGCCAGCAGTCCCACGGAGGGGAGAGGGAACACTGAAGCTTTCTTT	CASSPTEGRGNTEAFF
TRBV15	TRBJ2-5	-	-	TGTGCCACCAGCAGAACCCCGGGACAAAGCCAAGAGACCCAGTACTTC	CATSRTPGQSQETQYF
TRBV4-3	TRBJ1-6	-	-	TGCGCCAGCAGCCAAGAGGGAGCGCGCCTAGATTCACCCCTCCACTTT	CASSQEGARLDSPLHF
TRBV29-1	TRBJ1-1	once	-	TGCAGCGTTGTGGGGCATCCGAACGGTGCTGAAGCTTTCTTT	CSVVGHPNGAEAFF
TRBV19	TRBJ1-5	few	TRBD1	TGTGCCAGTAGTTGGACAGGGTTTAATCAGCCCCAGCATTTT	CASSWTGFNQPQHF
TRBV27	TRBJ1-2	-	-	TGTGCCAGCCCCACGGTCGGCTACACCTTC	CASPTVGYTF
TRBV29-1	TRBJ1-2	-	TRBD1	TGCAGCGCAGGCCGGGACAGGGACTTTAACTATGGCTACACCTTC	CSAGRDRDFNYGYTF
TRBV5-4	TRBJ2-3	-	TRBD2	TGTGCCAGCAGCATCGGACTAGCGGGGAGCACAGATACGCAGTATTTT	CASSIGLAGSTDTQYF
TRBV7-9	TRBJ1-4	-	-	TGTGCCAGCAGCGGCAGGACAGCAACTAATGAAAAACTGTTTTTT	CASSGRTATNEKLFF
TRBV2	TRBJ1-2	-	-	TGTGCCAGCAGTGGGGGCCGGGGGGGTTTAAGTTACGGCTACACCTTC	CASSGGRGGLSYGYTF
TRBV7-3	TRBJ2-5	-	-	TGTGCCAGCAGCTTAGGAGCCGCCCGAGAGACCCAGTACTTC	CASSLGAARETQYF
TRBV29-1	TRBJ2-1	-	-	TGCAGCGGGGTAGCGGATCTCCTTGTCAATGAGCAGTTCTTC	CSGVADLLVNEQFF
TRBV10-3	TRBJ1-3	few	-	TGTGCCATCGGCGAGGTCAGCTCTGGAAACACCATATATTTT	CAIGEVSSGNTIYF
TRBV29-1	TRBJ1-1	once	-	TGCAGCGTTGACGGACAGACGAACACTGAAGCTTTCTTT	CSVDGQTNTEAFF
TRBV5-1	TRBJ2-3	-	-	TGCGCCAGCAGCAGGGGGGGCGGCCCCCCCGTAGATACGCAGTATTTT	CASSRGGGPPVDTQYF